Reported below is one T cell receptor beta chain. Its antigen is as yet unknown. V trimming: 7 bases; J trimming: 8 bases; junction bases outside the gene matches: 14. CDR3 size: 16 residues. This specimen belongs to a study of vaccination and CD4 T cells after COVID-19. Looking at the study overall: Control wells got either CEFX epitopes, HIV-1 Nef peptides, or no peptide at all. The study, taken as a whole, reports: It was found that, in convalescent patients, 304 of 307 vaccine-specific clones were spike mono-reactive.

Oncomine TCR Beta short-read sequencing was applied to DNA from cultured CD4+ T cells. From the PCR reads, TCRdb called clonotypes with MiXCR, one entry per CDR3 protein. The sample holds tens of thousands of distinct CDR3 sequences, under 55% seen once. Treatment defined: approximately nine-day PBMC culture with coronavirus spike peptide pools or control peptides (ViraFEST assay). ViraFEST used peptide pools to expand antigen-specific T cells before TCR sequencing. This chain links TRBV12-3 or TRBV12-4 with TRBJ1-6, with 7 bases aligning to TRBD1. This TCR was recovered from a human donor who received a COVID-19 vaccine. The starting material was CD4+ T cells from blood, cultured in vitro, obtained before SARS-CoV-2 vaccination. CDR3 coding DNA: TGTGCCAGCACTCTGGGGGGCAGGGGGAGTTATTCACCCCTCCACTTT. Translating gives CASTLGGRGSYSPLHF.